The clone carrying this TCR beta chain was recorded a few times. The assay was immunoSEQ multiplex PCR, and TCRdb's table has in-frame clones only and misses some. Here the sample spans some 200,000 clones, 80% to 85% being singletons. The data originate from a study of blood T cell repertoires in COVID-19. The V gene end was trimmed by 7 bases and the J gene end by 0 bases; junction bases not matched to a gene: 4. This CDR3 comprises 14 residues. Germline-derived CDR1 and CDR2 are SQVTM and ANQGSEA. The sequencing sample was made of peripheral blood. The source is a woman aged 40 to 50 with acute or convalescent COVID-19. V gene TRBV29-1 combines with J gene TRBJ2-3; 10 bases match TRBD2. The CDR3 reads CSGASGGSTDTQYF. The DNA of the CDR3 is TGCAGCGGAGCTAGCGGGGGTAGCACAGATACGCAGTATTTT.